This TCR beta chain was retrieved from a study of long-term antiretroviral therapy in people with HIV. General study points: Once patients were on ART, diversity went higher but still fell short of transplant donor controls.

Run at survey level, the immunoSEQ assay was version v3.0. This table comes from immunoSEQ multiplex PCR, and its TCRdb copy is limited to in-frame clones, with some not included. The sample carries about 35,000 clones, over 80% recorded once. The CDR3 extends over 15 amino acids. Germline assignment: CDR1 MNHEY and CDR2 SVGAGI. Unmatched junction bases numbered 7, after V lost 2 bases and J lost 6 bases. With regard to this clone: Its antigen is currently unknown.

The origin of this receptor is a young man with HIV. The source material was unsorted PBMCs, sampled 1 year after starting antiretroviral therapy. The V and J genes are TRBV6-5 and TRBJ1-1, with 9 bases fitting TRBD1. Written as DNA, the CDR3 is TGTGCCAGCAGTTACCCCCCGACAGGGGGGCCTGAAGCTTTCTTT. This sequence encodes CASSYPPTGGPEAFF.